This T cell receptor beta chain was identified in a study of T cells in Graves' hyperthyroidism and ophthalmopathy. This clonotype was seen ten or more times. Its antigen remains unidentified. Using RNA transcripts as the source, TCR beta CDR3 regions were amplified. A set of HTBI primers served as the primers for a first-round RT-PCR of the TCR CDR3. TCRdb processed the multiplex PCR reads anew with MiXCR; each CDR3 protein has one entry. In the table there are 300,000 to 450,000 distinct CDR3 sequences, around 13% of which are singletons. Study findings and constraints: Most clonotypes expanded in the thyroid (above 0.001) were also present in blood.

Germline CDR1 is SGHTA and CDR2 is FQGNSA. This CDR3 spans 17 amino acids. V lost 2 bases, J lost 4 bases, and 12 bases stayed unmatched. The receptor was isolated from a woman aged 18-30 years with Graves' hyperthyroidism. The sample was blood. V gene TRBV7-2 combines with J gene TRBJ1-1, with TRBD1 identical over 8 bases. The CDR3 DNA sequence: TGTGCCAGCAGCTTAATTAGCTGGACAGGGAAAGGCACTGAAGCTTTCTTT. It codes for CASSLISWTGKGTEAFF.